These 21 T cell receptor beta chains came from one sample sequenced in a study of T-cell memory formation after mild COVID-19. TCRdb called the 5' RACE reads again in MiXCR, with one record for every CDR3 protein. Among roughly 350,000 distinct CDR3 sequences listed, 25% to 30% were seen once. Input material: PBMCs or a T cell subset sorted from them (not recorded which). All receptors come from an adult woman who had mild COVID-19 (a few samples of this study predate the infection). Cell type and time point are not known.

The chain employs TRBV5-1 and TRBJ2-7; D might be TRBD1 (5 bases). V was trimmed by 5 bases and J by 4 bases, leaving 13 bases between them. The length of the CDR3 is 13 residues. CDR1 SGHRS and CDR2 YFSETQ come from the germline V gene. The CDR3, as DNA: TGCGCCAGCAGGGGCAGGGTAGGATACGAGCAGTACTTC. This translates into CASRGRVGYEQYF.

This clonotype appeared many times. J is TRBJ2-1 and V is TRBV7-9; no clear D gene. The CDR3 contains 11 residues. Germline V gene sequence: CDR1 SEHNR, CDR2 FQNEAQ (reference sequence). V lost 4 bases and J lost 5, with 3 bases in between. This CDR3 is CASSYNNEQFF. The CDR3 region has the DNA TGTGCCAGCAGCTACAACAATGAGCAGTTCTTC.

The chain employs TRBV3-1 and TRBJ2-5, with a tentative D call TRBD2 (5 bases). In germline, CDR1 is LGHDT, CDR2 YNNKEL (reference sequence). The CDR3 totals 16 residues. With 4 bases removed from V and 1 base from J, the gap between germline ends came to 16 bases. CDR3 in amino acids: CASSPFFTGLQETQYF. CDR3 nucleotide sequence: TGTGCCAGCAGCCCGTTTTTCACCGGACTCCAAGAGACCCAGTACTTC.

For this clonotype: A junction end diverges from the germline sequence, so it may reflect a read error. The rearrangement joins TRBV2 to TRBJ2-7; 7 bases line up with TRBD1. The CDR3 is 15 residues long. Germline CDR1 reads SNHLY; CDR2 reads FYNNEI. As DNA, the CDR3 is TGTGCCAGCAGTGCAAACAGGGGAACCTCCTCCGAGCAGTACTTC. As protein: CASSANRGTSSEQYF.

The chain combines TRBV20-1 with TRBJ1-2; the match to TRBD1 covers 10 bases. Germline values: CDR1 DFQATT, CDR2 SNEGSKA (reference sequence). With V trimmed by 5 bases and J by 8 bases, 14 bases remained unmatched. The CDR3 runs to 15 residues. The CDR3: CSAELRGTGEGGYTF. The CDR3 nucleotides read TGCAGTGCTGAGCTACGGGGGACAGGGGAGGGCGGCTACACCTTC.

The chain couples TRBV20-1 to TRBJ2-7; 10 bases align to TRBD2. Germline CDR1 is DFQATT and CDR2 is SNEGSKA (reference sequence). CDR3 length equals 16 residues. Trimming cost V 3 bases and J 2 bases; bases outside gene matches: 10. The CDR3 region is CSASGPLAGVAYEQYF. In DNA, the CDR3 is TGCAGTGCTAGTGGGCCCCTAGCGGGGGTTGCCTACGAGCAGTACTTC.

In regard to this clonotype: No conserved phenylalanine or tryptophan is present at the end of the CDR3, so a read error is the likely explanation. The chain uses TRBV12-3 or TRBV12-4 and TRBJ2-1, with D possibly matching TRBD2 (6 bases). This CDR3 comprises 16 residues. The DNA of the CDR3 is TGTGACAGCAGTCCTAGACTAGTGAGCTCCTACAATGAGCAGTTCTTA. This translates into CDSSPRLVSSYNEQFL.

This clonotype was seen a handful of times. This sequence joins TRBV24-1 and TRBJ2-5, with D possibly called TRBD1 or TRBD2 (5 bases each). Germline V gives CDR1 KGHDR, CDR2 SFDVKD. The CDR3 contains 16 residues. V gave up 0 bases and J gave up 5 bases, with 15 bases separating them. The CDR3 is CATSDLGSGGAETQYF. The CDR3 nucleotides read TGTGCCACCAGTGATTTGGGTTCTGGGGGAGCGGAGACCCAGTACTTC.

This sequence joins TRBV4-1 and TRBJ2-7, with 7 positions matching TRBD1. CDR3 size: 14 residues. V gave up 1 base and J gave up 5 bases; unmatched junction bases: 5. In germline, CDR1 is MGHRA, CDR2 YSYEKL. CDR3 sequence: CASSQGGTGDEQYF. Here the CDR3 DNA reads TGCGCCAGCAGCCAAGGTGGAACAGGGGACGAGCAGTACTTC.

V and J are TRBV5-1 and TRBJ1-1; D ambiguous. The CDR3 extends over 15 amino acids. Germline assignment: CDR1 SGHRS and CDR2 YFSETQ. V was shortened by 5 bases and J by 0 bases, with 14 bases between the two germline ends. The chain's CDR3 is CASRSGNGLNTEAFF. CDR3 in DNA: TGCGCCAGCAGGTCCGGGAACGGATTGAACACTGAAGCTTTCTTT. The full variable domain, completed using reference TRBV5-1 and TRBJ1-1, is KAGVTQTPRYLIKTRGQQVTLSCSPISGHRSVSWYQQTPGQGLQFLFEYFSETQRNKGNFPGRFSGRQFSNSRSEMNVSTLELGDSALYLCASRSGNGLNTEAFFGQGTRLTVV.

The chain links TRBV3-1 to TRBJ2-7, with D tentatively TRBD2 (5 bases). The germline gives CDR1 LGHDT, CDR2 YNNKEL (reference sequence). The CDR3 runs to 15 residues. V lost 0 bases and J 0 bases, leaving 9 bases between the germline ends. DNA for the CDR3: TGTGCCAGCAGCCAAGATGCGGGCTACTCCTACGAGCAGTACTTC. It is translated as CASSQDAGYSYEQYF.

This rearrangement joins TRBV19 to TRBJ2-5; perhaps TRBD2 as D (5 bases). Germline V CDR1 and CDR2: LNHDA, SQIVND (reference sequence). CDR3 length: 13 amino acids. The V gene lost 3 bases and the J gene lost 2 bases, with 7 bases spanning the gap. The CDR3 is CASSIGDQETQYF. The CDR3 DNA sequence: TGTGCCAGTAGTATCGGGGATCAAGAGACCCAGTACTTC.

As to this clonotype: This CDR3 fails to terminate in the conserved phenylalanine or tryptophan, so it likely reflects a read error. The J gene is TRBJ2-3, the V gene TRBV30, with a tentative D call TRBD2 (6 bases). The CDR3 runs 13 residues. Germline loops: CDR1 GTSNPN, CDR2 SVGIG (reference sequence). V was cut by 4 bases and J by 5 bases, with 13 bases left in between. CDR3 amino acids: CAWTWGSGDTQYL. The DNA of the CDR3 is TGTGCCTGGACTTGGGGTAGCGGAGATACGCAGTATCTT.

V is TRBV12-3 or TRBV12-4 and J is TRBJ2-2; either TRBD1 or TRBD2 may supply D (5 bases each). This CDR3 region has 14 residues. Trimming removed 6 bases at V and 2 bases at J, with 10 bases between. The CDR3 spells CASSGTVNTGELFF. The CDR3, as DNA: TGTGCCAGCAGCGGGACGGTTAACACCGGGGAGCTGTTTTTT.

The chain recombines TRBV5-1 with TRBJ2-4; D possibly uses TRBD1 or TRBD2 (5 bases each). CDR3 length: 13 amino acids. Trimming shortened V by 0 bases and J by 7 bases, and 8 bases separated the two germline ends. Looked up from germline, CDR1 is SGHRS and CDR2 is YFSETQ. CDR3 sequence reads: CASSLEGTNIQYF. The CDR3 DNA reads TGCGCCAGCAGCTTGGAAGGGACGAACATTCAGTACTTC.

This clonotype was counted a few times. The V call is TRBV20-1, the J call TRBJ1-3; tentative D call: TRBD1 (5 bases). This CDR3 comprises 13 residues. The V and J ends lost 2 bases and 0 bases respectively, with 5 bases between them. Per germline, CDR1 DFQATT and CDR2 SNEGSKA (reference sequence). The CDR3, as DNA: TGCAGTGCTAGACAGGGCTCTGGAAACACCATATATTTT. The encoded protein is CSARQGSGNTIYF.

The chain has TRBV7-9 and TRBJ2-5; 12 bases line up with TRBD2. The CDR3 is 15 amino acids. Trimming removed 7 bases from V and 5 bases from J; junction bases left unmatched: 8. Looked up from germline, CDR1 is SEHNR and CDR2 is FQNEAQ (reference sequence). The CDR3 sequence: CASTGLAGLVETQYF. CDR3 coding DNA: TGTGCCAGCACCGGACTAGCGGGATTAGTGGAGACCCAGTACTTC.

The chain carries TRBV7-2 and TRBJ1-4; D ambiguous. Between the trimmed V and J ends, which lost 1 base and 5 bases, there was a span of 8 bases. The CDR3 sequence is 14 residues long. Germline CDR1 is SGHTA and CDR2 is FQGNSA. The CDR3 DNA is TGTGCCAGCAGCTTAGAATCCGGGAATGAAAAACTGTTTTTT. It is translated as CASSLESGNEKLFF. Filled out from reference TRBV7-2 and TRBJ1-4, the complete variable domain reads GAGVSQSPSNKVTEKGKDVELRCDPISGHTALYWYRQSLGQGLEFLIYFQGNSAPDKSGLPSDRFSAERTGGSVSTLTIQRTQQEDSAVYLCASSLESGNEKLFFGSGTQLSVL.

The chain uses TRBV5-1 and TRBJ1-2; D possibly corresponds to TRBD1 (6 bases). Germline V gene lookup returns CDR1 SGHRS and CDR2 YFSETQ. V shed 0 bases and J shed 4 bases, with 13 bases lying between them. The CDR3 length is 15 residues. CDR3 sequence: CASSLGQGSGYGYTF. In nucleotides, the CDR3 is TGCGCCAGCAGCTTGGGGCAGGGGAGCGGCTATGGCTACACCTTC.

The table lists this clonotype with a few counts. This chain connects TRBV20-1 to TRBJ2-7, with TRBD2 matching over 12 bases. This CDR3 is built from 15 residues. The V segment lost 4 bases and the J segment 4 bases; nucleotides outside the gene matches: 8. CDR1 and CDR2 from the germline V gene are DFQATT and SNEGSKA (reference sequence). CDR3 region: CSATKTSGSGYEQYF. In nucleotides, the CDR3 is TGCAGTGCTACCAAGACTAGCGGGAGTGGTTACGAGCAGTACTTC.

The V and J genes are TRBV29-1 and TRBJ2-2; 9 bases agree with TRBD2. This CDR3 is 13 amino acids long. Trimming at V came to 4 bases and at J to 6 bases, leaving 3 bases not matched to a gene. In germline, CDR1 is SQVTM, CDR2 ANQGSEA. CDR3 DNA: TGCAGCGTTGCGGCGGGGGGGTCCGGGGAGCTGTTTTTT. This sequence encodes CSVAAGGSGELFF.